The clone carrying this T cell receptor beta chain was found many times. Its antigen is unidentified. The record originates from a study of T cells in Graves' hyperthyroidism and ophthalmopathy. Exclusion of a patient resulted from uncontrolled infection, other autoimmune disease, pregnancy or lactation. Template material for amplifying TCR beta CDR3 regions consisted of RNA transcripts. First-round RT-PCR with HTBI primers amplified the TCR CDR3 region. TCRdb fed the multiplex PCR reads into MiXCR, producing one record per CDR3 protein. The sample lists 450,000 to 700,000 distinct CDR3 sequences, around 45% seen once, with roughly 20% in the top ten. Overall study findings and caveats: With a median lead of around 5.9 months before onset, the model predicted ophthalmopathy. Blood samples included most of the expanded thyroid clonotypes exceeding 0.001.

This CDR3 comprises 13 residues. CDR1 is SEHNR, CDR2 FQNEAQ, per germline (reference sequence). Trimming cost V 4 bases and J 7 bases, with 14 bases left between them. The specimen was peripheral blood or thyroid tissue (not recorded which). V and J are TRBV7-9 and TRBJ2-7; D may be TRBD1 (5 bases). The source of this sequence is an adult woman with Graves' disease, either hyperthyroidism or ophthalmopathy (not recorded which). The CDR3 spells CASSWEQAAEQYF. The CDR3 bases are TGTGCCAGCAGCTGGGAACAGGCTGCGGAGCAGTACTTC.